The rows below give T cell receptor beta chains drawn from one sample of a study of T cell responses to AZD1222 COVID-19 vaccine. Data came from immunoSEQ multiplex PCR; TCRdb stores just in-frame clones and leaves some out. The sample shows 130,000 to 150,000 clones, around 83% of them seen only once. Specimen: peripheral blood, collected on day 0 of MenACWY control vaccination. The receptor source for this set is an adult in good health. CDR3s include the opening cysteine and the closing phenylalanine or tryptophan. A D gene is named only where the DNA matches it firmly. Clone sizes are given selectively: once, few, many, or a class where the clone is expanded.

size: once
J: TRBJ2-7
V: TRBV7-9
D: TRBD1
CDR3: CASSPDRAGFYEQYF
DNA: TGTGCCAGCAGCCCGGACAGGGCGGGTTTCTACGAGCAGTACTTC

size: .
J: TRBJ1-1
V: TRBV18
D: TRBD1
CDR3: CASSPRTGAEAFF
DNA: TGTGCCAGCTCACCTCGGACAGGGGCAGAAGCTTTCTTT

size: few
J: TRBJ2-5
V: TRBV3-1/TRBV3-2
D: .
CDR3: CASSQGNQPGGTETQYF
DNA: TGTGCCAGCAGCCAAGGGAACCAACCGGGGGGCACAGAGACCCAGTACTTC

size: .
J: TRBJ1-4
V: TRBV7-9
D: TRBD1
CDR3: CASSLQTGREKLFF
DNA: TGTGCCAGCAGCTTACAGACAGGGCGTGAAAAACTGTTTTTT

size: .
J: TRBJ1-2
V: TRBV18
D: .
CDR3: CASSPQGPEAGYTF
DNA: TGTGCCAGCTCACCTCAAGGTCCCGAGGCGGGCTACACCTTC

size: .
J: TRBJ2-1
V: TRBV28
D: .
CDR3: CATSFSPPTGEGEQFF
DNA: TGTGCCACCAGTTTCTCCCCCCCGACAGGAGAGGGTGAGCAGTTCTTC

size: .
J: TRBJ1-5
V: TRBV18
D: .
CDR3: CASSPTGGEQPQHF
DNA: TGTGCCAGCTCACCAACGGGGGGAGAACAGCCCCAGCATTTT

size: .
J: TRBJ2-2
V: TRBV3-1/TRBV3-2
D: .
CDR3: CASSQVTGELFF
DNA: TGTGCCAGCAGCCAAGTCACCGGGGAGCTGTTTTTT

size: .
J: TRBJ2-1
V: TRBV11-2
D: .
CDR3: CASSLVEREQFF
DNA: TGTGCCAGCAGCTTAGTAGAGAGAGAGCAGTTCTTC

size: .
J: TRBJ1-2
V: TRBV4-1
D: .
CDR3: CASSQDWSRDNYGYTF
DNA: TGCGCCAGCAGCCAAGATTGGAGCAGGGACAACTATGGCTACACCTTC

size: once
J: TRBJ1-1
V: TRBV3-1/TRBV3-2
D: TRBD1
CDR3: CASSQLPGQVNTEAFF
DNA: TGTGCCAGCAGCCAGCTCCCGGGACAGGTGAACACTGAAGCTTTCTTT

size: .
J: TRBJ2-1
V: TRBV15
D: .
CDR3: CATSRDIWGGGNEQFF
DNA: TGTGCCACCAGCAGAGATATTTGGGGAGGAGGGAATGAGCAGTTCTTC

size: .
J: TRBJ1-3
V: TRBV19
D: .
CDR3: CASTAGSSGNTIYF
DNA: TGTGCCAGTACCGCCGGCAGCTCTGGAAACACCATATATTTT

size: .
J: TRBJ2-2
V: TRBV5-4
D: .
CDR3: CASSLELLNTGELFF
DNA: TGTGCCAGCAGCTTGGAACTACTGAACACCGGGGAGCTGTTTTTT

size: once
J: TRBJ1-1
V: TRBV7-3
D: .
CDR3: CASTLDPVKAFF
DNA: TGTGCCAGCACCTTGGACCCTGTAAAAGCTTTCTTT

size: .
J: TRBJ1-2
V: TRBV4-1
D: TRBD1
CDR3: CASSQARVGTGGGGYTF
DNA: TGCGCCAGCAGCCAAGCCCGAGTAGGGACAGGGGGCGGCGGCTACACCTTC

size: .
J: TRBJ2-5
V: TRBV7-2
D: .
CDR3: CASSLTLGLQETQYF
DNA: TGTGCCAGCAGCCTAACACTGGGGCTCCAAGAGACCCAGTACTTC

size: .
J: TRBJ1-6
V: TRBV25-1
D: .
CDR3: CASSEQGTGNSPLHF
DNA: TGTGCCAGCAGTGAACAAGGGACCGGGAATTCACCCCTCCACTTT

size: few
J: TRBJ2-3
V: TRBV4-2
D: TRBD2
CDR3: CASSQDSGAPGTDTQYF
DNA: TGTGCCAGCAGCCAAGATAGCGGGGCTCCCGGGACAGATACGCAGTATTTT

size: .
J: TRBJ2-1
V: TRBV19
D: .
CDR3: CASSLGDTSYNEQFF
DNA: TGTGCCAGTAGTCTAGGGGACACCTCCTACAATGAGCAGTTCTTC

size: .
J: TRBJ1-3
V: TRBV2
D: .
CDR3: CAGGALGSGNTIYF
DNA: TGTGCCGGCGGGGCTCTGGGGTCTGGAAACACCATATATTTT

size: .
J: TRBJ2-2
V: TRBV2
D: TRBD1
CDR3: CASRGTGVRANTGELFF
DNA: TGTGCCAGCAGAGGGACAGGGGTTAGAGCGAACACCGGGGAGCTGTTTTTT

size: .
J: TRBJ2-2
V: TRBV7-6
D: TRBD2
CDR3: CASKFAGGLDGELFF
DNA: TGTGCCAGCAAATTTGCGGGGGGGCTTGACGGGGAGCTGTTTTTT

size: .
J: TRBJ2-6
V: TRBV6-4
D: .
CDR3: CARNKVSGANVLTF
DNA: TGTGCCAGGAATAAGGTCTCTGGGGCCAACGTCCTGACTTTC

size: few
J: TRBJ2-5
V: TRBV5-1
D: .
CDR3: CASSFYPADVETQYF
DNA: TGCGCCAGCAGCTTCTACCCAGCGGATGTAGAGACCCAGTACTTC

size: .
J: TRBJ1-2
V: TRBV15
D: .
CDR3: CATSRVGRGAEGYTF
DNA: TGTGCCACCAGCAGAGTGGGACGGGGGGCAGAAGGCTACACCTTC

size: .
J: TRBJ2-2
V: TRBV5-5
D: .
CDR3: CASSGAGTLNTGELFF
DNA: TGTGCCAGCAGCGGAGCCGGGACCCTGAACACCGGGGAGCTGTTTTTT

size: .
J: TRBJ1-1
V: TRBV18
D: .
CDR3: CASSPKTEAFF
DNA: TGTGCCAGCTCCCCTAAAACTGAAGCTTTCTTT

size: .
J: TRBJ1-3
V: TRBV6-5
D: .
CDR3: CASSYSQGTGNTIYF
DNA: TGTGCCAGCAGTTACTCACAGGGCACTGGAAACACCATATATTTT

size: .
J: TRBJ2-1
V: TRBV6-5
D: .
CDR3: CASSYGSRAYNEQFF
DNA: TGTGCCAGCAGTTACGGGAGTCGGGCCTACAATGAGCAGTTCTTC

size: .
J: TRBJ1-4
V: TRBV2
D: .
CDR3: CASSVRIAEKLFF
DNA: TGTGCCAGCAGTGTCAGGATCGCTGAAAAACTGTTTTTT

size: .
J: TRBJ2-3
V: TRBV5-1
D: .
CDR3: CASSLGAGNTDTQYF
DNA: TGCGCCAGCAGCTTGGGCGCAGGGAACACAGATACGCAGTATTTT